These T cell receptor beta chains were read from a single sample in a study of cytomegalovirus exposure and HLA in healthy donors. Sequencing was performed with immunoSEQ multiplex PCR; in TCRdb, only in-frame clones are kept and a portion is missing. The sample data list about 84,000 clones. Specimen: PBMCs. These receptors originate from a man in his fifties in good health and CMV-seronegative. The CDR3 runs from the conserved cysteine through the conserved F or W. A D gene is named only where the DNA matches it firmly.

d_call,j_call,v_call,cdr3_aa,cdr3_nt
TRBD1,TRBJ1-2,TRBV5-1,CASSLGTGVAGYTF,TGCGCCAGCAGCCTCGGAACAGGGGTGGCTGGCTACACCTTC
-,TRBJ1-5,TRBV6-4,CASSRNQPQHF,TGTGCCAGCAGCCGTAATCAGCCCCAGCATTTT
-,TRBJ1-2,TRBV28,CASSFVPRDGYTF,TGTGCCAGCAGTTTTGTTCCCAGGGATGGCTACACCTTC
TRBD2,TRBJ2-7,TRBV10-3,CAIRRTSGGYEQYF,TGTGCCATCAGAAGGACTAGCGGGGGATACGAGCAGTACTTC
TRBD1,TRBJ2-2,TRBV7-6,CASSPGQGALTGELFF,TGTGCCAGCAGCCCGGGACAGGGGGCGCTCACCGGGGAGCTGTTTTTT
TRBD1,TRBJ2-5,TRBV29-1,CSTPGGQGQETQYF,TGCAGCACCCCCGGGGGACAGGGTCAAGAGACCCAGTACTTC
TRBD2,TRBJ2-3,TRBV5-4,CASSSIAGGRTNTQYF,TGTGCCAGCAGCTCTATAGCGGGGGGGCGAACGAATACGCAGTATTTT
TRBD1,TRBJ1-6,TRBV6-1,CASTRQGANSPLHF,TGTGCCAGCACAAGACAGGGGGCGAATTCACCCCTCCACTTT
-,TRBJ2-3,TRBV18,CASSPPRAQTDTQYF,TGTGCCAGCTCACCACCGAGGGCCCAGACGGATACGCAGTATTTT
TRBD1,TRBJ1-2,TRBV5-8,CASSSERDRGRIYGYTF,TGTGCCAGCAGCTCGGAACGGGACAGGGGGCGCATCTATGGCTACACCTTC
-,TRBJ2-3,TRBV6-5,CASRAPGMSDTQYF,TGTGCCAGCAGAGCCCCAGGGATGTCAGATACGCAGTATTTT
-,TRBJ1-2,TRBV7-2,CASSLVGQDSNYGYTF,TGTGCCAGCAGCTTAGTCGGGCAGGACTCCAACTATGGCTACACCTTC
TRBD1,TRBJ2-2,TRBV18,CASSPGGTGSYTGELFF,TGTGCCAGCTCACCCGGGGGGACAGGGAGCTACACCGGGGAGCTGTTTTTT
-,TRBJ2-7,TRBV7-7,CASSLDRGNEQYF,TGTGCTAGCAGCTTAGATCGGGGGAACGAGCAGTACTTC
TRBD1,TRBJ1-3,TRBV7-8,CASSTRQGRLGASGNTIYF,TGTGCCAGCAGCACAAGACAGGGGAGGCTAGGAGCGTCTGGAAACACCATATATTTT
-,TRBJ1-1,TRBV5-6,CASSLGRRVAEAFF,TGTGCCAGCAGCTTGGGGAGGCGGGTGGCTGAAGCTTTCTTT
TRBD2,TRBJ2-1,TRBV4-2,CASSQEGYRGGKYNEQFF,TGTGCCAGCAGCCAAGAGGGTTATCGGGGGGGGAAATACAATGAGCAGTTCTTC
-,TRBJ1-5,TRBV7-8,CASSPVRDPRPQHF,TGTGCCAGCAGCCCGGTGCGTGATCCGCGGCCCCAGCATTTT
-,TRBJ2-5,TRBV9,CASGRGPHLETQYF,TGTGCCAGCGGGCGGGGGCCACACTTGGAGACCCAGTACTTC
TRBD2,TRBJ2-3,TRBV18,CASSPPSGVTDTQYF,TGTGCCAGCTCACCACCGAGCGGGGTTACAGATACGCAGTATTTT
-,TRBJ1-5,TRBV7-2,CASSFSPRQPQHF,TGTGCCAGCAGCTTTTCCCCCCGTCAGCCCCAGCATTTT
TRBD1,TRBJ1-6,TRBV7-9,CASSSPNGQGYNSPLHF,TGTGCCAGCAGCTCCCCTAACGGACAGGGTTATAATTCACCCCTCCACTTT
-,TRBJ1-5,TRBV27,CASSFTRWGRAHSNQPQHF,TGTGCCAGCAGTTTCACCCGCTGGGGCAGGGCTCATAGCAATCAGCCCCAGCATTTT
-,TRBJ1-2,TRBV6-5,CASIDQTGIYGYTF,TGTGCCAGCATCGATCAAACAGGCATCTATGGCTACACCTTC
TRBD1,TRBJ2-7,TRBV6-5,CASSMIQGVSEQYF,TGTGCCAGCAGTATGATACAGGGGGTAAGCGAGCAGTACTTC
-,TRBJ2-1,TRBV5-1,CASSLEKSLDEQFF,TGCGCCAGCAGCTTGGAAAAGTCCTTAGATGAGCAGTTCTTC
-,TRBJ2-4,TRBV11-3,CASSDTGNIQYF,TGTGCCAGCAGCGATACAGGAAACATTCAGTACTTC
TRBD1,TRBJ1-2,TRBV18,CASSLDRSYGYTF,TGTGCCAGCTCATTGGACAGGAGCTATGGCTACACCTTC
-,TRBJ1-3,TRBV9,CASSVELGNTIYF,TGTGCCAGCAGCGTAGAACTTGGAAACACCATATATTTT
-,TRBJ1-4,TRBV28,CASSLGGLYEKLFF,TGTGCCAGCAGTTTAGGTGGGCTATATGAAAAACTGTTTTTT
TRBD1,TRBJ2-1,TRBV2,CASGEQGAPYNEQFF,TGTGCCAGCGGTGAACAGGGGGCACCTTACAATGAGCAGTTCTTC
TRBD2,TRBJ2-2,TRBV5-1,CASSLGSGDTGELFF,TGCGCCAGCAGCTTGGGTAGCGGGGACACCGGGGAGCTGTTTTTT
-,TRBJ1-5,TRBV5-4,CASSLGSGSNQPQHF,TGTGCCAGCAGCCTGGGGTCAGGTAGCAATCAGCCCCAGCATTTT
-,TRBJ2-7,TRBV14,CASSRWTAAAYEQYF,TGTGCCAGCAGCCGCTGGACAGCCGCGGCCTACGAGCAGTACTTC
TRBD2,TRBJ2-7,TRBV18,CASSPGGGLGEQYF,TGTGCCAGCTCACCAGGCGGGGGATTGGGCGAGCAGTACTTC
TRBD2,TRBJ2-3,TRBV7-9,CASSLYASGSTDTQYF,TGTGCCAGCAGCTTATACGCTAGCGGGAGCACAGATACGCAGTATTTT
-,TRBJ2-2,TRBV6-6,CASGPRGADGLFF,TGTGCCAGCGGACCAAGGGGTGCAGATGGGCTGTTTTTT
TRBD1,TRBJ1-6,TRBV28,CASSTGQGDSPLHF,TGTGCCAGCAGTACGGGACAGGGGGATTCACCCCTCCACTTT
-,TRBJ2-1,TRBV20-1,CSATRGGEQFF,TGCAGTGCTACTAGAGGCGGTGAGCAGTTCTTC
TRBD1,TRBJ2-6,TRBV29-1,CSVAGQGSGGANVLTF,TGCAGCGTTGCCGGACAGGGGTCTGGTGGGGCCAACGTCCTGACTTTC
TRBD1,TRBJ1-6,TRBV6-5,CASSYSGQAGSPLHF,TGTGCCAGCAGTTACTCAGGACAGGCCGGATCACCCCTCCACTTT
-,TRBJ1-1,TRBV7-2,CASSLGTPEAFF,TGTGCCAGCAGCTTAGGGACACCTGAAGCTTTCTTT
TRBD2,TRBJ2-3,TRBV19,CASSIDSGASTDTQYF,TGTGCCAGTAGTATCGATAGCGGGGCTAGCACAGATACGCAGTATTTT
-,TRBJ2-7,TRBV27,CASSDPGYYEQYF,TGTGCCAGCAGCGATCCAGGGTACTACGAGCAGTACTTC
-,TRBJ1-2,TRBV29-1,CSAGTGSNYGYTF,TGCAGCGCCGGCACAGGGTCAAACTATGGCTACACCTTC
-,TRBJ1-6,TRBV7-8,CASSAIPTGPLGSPLHF,TGTGCCAGCAGCGCTATCCCCACAGGTCCCCTAGGATCACCCCTCCACTTT
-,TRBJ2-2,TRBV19,CASSPQGFGELFF,TGTGCCAGTAGTCCACAGGGATTCGGGGAGCTGTTTTTT